The rows below give T cell receptor beta chains drawn from one sample of a study of T-cell memory formation after mild COVID-19. TCRdb re-called the 5' RACE reads with MiXCR, one entry per CDR3 protein. The sample yields hundreds of thousands of distinct CDR3 sequences, about 22% seen once. Sequences were obtained from PBMCs or a T cell subset sorted from them (not recorded which). These TCRs come from an adult woman who had mild COVID-19 (a few samples of this study predate the infection). Cell type and time point are not known. CDR3s include the opening cysteine and the closing phenylalanine or tryptophan. D genes are given only for firm matches. Rows may omit the clone size; those that give it use once, few, many or a size class.

J gene: TRBJ2-7; D gene: .; clone size: few; V gene: TRBV7-2; CDR3 protein: CASSLGRGEDEQYF; CDR3 DNA: TGTGCCAGCAGCTTGGGCAGGGGAGAGGACGAGCAGTACTTC
J gene: TRBJ2-5; D gene: .; clone size: .; V gene: TRBV7-2; CDR3 protein: CASSPQGTETQYF; CDR3 DNA: TGTGCCAGCAGCCCTCAGGGGACAGAGACCCAGTACTTC
J gene: TRBJ1-1; D gene: TRBD1; clone size: few; V gene: TRBV7-2; CDR3 protein: CASSLVLGQGKNTEAFF; CDR3 DNA: TGTGCCAGCAGCTTAGTTCTGGGACAGGGGAAGAACACTGAAGCTTTCTTT
J gene: TRBJ1-1; D gene: .; clone size: .; V gene: TRBV12-3/TRBV12-4; CDR3 protein: CASSFVQERGAFF; CDR3 DNA: TGTGCCAGCAGTTTCGTACAGGAGAGAGGGGCTTTCTTT
J gene: TRBJ2-1; D gene: TRBD1; clone size: few; V gene: TRBV5-1; CDR3 protein: CASSRTGARSSYNEQFF; CDR3 DNA: TGCGCCAGCAGCCGCACAGGGGCCCGCTCCTCCTACAATGAGCAGTTCTTC
J gene: TRBJ1-1; D gene: TRBD1; clone size: .; V gene: TRBV4-1; CDR3 protein: CASSQPRGLTEAFF; CDR3 DNA: TGCGCCAGCAGCCAACCCAGGGGGCTCACTGAAGCTTTCTTT
J gene: TRBJ2-2; D gene: TRBD1; clone size: few; V gene: TRBV24-1; CDR3 protein: CATRTGETGELFF; CDR3 DNA: TGTGCCACTCGGACAGGGGAAACCGGGGAGCTGTTTTTT
J gene: TRBJ1-4; D gene: .; clone size: few; V gene: TRBV5-1; CDR3 protein: CASSLGTGHASEKLFF; CDR3 DNA: TGCGCCAGCTCCCTAGGAACCGGCCATGCCAGCGAAAAACTGTTTTTT
J gene: TRBJ2-2; D gene: .; clone size: .; V gene: TRBV20-1; CDR3 protein: CSARDEYTGELFF; CDR3 DNA: TGCAGTGCTAGAGACGAGTACACCGGGGAGCTGTTTTTT
J gene: TRBJ1-2; D gene: TRBD1; clone size: few; V gene: TRBV4-2; CDR3 protein: CASSQAGGYYGYTF; CDR3 DNA: TGTGCCAGCAGCCAAGCAGGGGGGTACTATGGCTACACCTTC
J gene: TRBJ2-1; D gene: .; clone size: few; V gene: TRBV12-5; CDR3 protein: CASGLVGSNPSYNEQFF; CDR3 DNA: TGTGCTAGTGGTTTGGTAGGGTCGAACCCCTCCTACAATGAGCAGTTCTTC
J gene: TRBJ2-5; D gene: .; clone size: many; V gene: TRBV7-9; CDR3 protein: CASSPGHRETQYF; CDR3 DNA: TGTGCCAGCAGTCCGGGACACCGAGAGACCCAGTACTTC
J gene: TRBJ2-3; D gene: TRBD2; clone size: .; V gene: TRBV5-1; CDR3 protein: CASSYSTSGVTDTQYF; CDR3 DNA: TGCGCCAGCAGCTACTCGACTAGCGGGGTCACAGATACGCAGTATTTT
J gene: TRBJ2-5; D gene: TRBD1; clone size: few; V gene: TRBV12-3/TRBV12-4; CDR3 protein: CASSPRTGYETQYF; CDR3 DNA: TGTGCCAGCAGTCCCCGGACAGGGTACGAGACCCAGTACTTC
J gene: TRBJ2-7; D gene: TRBD1; clone size: .; V gene: TRBV24-1; CDR3 protein: CATSAALGTGPYEQYF; CDR3 DNA: TGTGCCACCAGTGCCGCCCTCGGGACAGGTCCCTACGAGCAGTACTTC
J gene: TRBJ2-2; D gene: .; clone size: .; V gene: TRBV21-1; CDR3 protein: CASSIGSGRACVGELFF; CDR3 DNA: TGTGCCAGCAGCATCGGTAGCGGGAGAGCTTGTGTCGGGGAGCTGTTTTTT
J gene: TRBJ2-2; D gene: .; clone size: few; V gene: TRBV20-1; CDR3 protein: CSALSQSGELFF; CDR3 DNA: TGCAGTGCCCTCTCCCAGAGCGGGGAGCTGTTTTTT
J gene: TRBJ2-7; D gene: .; clone size: .; V gene: TRBV20-1; CDR3 protein: CSARRGLGIYEQYF; CDR3 DNA: TGCAGTGCTAGGCGAGGCCTGGGGATATACGAGCAGTACTTC
J gene: TRBJ1-2; D gene: TRBD1; clone size: .; V gene: TRBV6-5; CDR3 protein: CASSIGTGLGYTF; CDR3 DNA: TGTGCCAGCAGTATAGGGACAGGGCTCGGCTACACCTTC
J gene: TRBJ1-5; D gene: .; clone size: .; V gene: TRBV20-1; CDR3 protein: CSAGHRDGNQPQHF; CDR3 DNA: TGCAGTGCTGGCCACAGGGATGGCAATCAGCCCCAGCATTTT
J gene: TRBJ2-5; D gene: .; clone size: .; V gene: TRBV5-1; CDR3 protein: CASSPLGGSEKTQYF; CDR3 DNA: TGCGCCAGCAGCCCCTTAGGGGGGTCGGAAAAGACCCAGTACTTC
J gene: TRBJ2-1; D gene: .; clone size: .; V gene: TRBV7-9; CDR3 protein: CASSLALNFNEQFF; CDR3 DNA: TGTGCCAGCAGCTTAGCGCTAAACTTCAATGAGCAGTTCTTC
J gene: TRBJ2-7; D gene: .; clone size: once; V gene: TRBV12-3/TRBV12-4; CDR3 protein: CASSPAGGYYEQYF; CDR3 DNA: TGTGCCAGCAGTCCCGCCGGGGGATACTACGAGCAGTACTTC
J gene: TRBJ2-3; D gene: TRBD1; clone size: .; V gene: TRBV4-3; CDR3 protein: CASSQDRDSTDTQYF; CDR3 DNA: TGCGCCAGCAGCCAAGATCGGGACAGTACAGATACGCAGTATTTT
J gene: TRBJ1-2; D gene: TRBD1; clone size: few; V gene: TRBV6-5; CDR3 protein: CASSPRGQGARSIYGYTF; CDR3 DNA: TGTGCCAGCAGTCCCCGTGGGCAGGGGGCGCGTAGTATCTATGGCTACACCTTC
J gene: TRBJ2-5; D gene: TRBD1; clone size: .; V gene: TRBV12-3/TRBV12-4; CDR3 protein: CASSLGDSSGTQYF; CDR3 DNA: TGTGCCAGCAGTTTAGGGGACAGCTCGGGGACCCAGTACTTC
J gene: TRBJ2-1; D gene: .; clone size: .; V gene: TRBV6-6; CDR3 protein: CASGSAVNEQFF; CDR3 DNA: TGTGCCAGCGGGTCAGCCGTCAATGAGCAGTTCTTC
J gene: TRBJ2-2; D gene: TRBD2; clone size: few; V gene: TRBV7-9; CDR3 protein: CASSPLADANGELFF; CDR3 DNA: TGTGCCAGCAGCCCACTAGCGGACGCTAACGGGGAGCTGTTTTTT
J gene: TRBJ2-7; D gene: .; clone size: .; V gene: TRBV4-1; CDR3 protein: CASSHAFGSTYEQYF; CDR3 DNA: TGCGCCAGCAGCCACGCTTTCGGCAGCACCTACGAGCAGTACTTC
J gene: TRBJ2-3; D gene: .; clone size: few; V gene: TRBV7-8; CDR3 protein: CASSYGFTDTQYF; CDR3 DNA: TGTGCCAGCAGCTATGGATTCACAGATACGCAGTATTTT
J gene: TRBJ2-6; D gene: .; clone size: .; V gene: TRBV20-1; CDR3 protein: CSARNRLRSGANVLTF; CDR3 DNA: TGCAGTGCTAGAAACAGACTAAGGTCTGGGGCCAACGTCCTGACTTTC
J gene: TRBJ2-1; D gene: TRBD2; clone size: few; V gene: TRBV7-2; CDR3 protein: CASSPQGLAGTSSYNEQFF; CDR3 DNA: TGTGCCAGCAGCCCCCAGGGACTAGCGGGTACGAGCTCCTACAATGAGCAGTTCTTC